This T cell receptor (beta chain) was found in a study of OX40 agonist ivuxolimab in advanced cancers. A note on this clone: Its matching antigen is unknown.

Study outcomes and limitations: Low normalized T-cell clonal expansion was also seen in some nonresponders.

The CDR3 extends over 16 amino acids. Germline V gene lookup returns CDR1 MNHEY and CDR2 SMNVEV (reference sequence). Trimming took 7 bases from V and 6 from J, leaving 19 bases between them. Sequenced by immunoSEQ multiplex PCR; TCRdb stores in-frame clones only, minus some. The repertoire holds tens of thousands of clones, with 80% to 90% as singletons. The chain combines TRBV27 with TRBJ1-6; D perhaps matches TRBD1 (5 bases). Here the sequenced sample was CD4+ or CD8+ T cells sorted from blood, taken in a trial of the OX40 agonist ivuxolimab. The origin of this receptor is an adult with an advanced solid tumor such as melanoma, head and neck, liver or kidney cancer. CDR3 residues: CASTSGTAPGNSPLHF. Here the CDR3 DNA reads TGTGCCAGCACCTCCGGGACCGCCCCCGGTAATTCACCCCTCCACTTT.